This is a list of T cell receptor beta chains from one sample in a study of STAT3 mutations in large granular lymphocyte leukemia. TCRdb's copy holds only in-frame clones and misses some; the assay was immunoSEQ multiplex PCR. The sample carries 2,000 to 3,000 clones, 50% to 80% recorded once. Input material: peripheral blood mononuclear cells. These receptors were taken from a man in his sixties with T-cell large granular lymphocyte leukemia. Some clones in this sample may be carry-over from other donors' samples. CDR3s include the opening cysteine and the closing phenylalanine or tryptophan.

CDR3aa	v_gene	j_gene
CASFSGQGLNTEAFF	TRBV5-1	TRBJ1-1
CASRDRADSPLHF	TRBV6-5	TRBJ1-6
CAWNTGQGEAFF	TRBV30	TRBJ1-1
CASSLGSSYGYTF	TRBV27	TRBJ1-2
CSVGGEGYGYTF	TRBV29-1	TRBJ1-2
CSVEGQGTYEQYF	TRBV29-1	TRBJ2-7
CASSSGLQDTQYF	TRBV5-1	TRBJ2-3
CSASGSYNEQFF	TRBV29-1	TRBJ2-1
CASSLGQGETQYF	TRBV5-6	TRBJ2-5
CASRSEGAQYF	TRBV5-1	TRBJ2-5
CASSPPSRQQETQYF	TRBV18	TRBJ2-5
CASSFVTSGGAYGQYF	TRBV5-1	TRBJ2-7
CASSLGPSSKYSNQPQHF	TRBV5-6	TRBJ1-5
CASGGREETQYF	TRBV7-9	TRBJ2-5
CASSAEVSQPQHF	TRBV7-9	TRBJ1-5
CASRPSGESETQYF	TRBV25-1	TRBJ2-5
CAWDSGRGGETQYF	TRBV30	TRBJ2-5
CAWTRGGETDTQYF	TRBV30	TRBJ2-3
CASSLGMGSGYTF	TRBV5-6	TRBJ1-2
CAISETRQGNEKLFF	TRBV10-3	TRBJ1-4
CASSSWTAPNEKLFF	TRBV5-1	TRBJ1-4
CASRSSGAGELFF	TRBV14	TRBJ2-2
CASSLGVEAFF	TRBV7-9	TRBJ1-1
CAWATSGVYNEQFF	TRBV30	TRBJ2-1
CASSLVRSADEQYF	TRBV5-1	TRBJ2-7
CASSVGQDSYEQYF	TRBV9	TRBJ2-7
CASSSMDTEQFF	TRBV18	TRBJ2-1
CASSLAGFAFF	TRBV5-1	TRBJ1-1
CASSLLSGGGGEQFF	TRBV5-1	TRBJ2-1
CASSLARPTDTQYF	TRBV11-3	TRBJ2-3
CSARDQIEQYF	TRBV20-1	TRBJ2-7
CASSRQRGGRDEQFF	TRBV18	TRBJ2-1
CAWSSTTNQPQHF	TRBV30	TRBJ1-5
CASSLEPEGPQHF	TRBV5-4	TRBJ1-5
CAISDLSDSEAFF	TRBV10-3	TRBJ1-1
CASSLGTTADYGYTF	TRBV5-1	TRBJ1-2
CASSGGTGGNQPQHF	TRBV6-1	TRBJ1-5